This entry is about one T cell receptor beta chain. Its antigen remains unidentified. Other DNA sequences within the sample encode an identical CDR3. Researchers ran the PCR with 60 Vbeta and 13 Jbeta primers. Only in-frame clones appear in the TCRdb table, and some are missing; sequencing was by immunoSEQ multiplex PCR. In the table there are 150,000 to 200,000 clones, approximately 80% of which are singletons. This sample was taken from a study of cytomegalovirus exposure and HLA in healthy donors. Study-wide results and limits: In a later analysis, at a false discovery rate of 0.05, 15,000 to 20,000 TCR beta sequences matched HLA alleles. Rare TCR sequences predominated, though certain public TCRs were found in many donors. A later analysis reportedly identified an Asian-associated ancestry cluster as carrying fewer N-insertions than the approximately 620-donor mean.

Those who donated were healthy bone marrow donors. The receptor's source is a man aged 18 to 30 in good health and CMV-seropositive. The specimen sequenced was PBMCs.

Written as DNA, the CDR3 is TGTGCCAGCAGTCTTCTAACAGATACGCAGTATTTT. It codes for CASSLLTDTQYF. This chain links TRBV6-6 with TRBJ2-3; D uncertain. Germline values: CDR1 MNHNY, CDR2 SVGAGI (reference sequence). The V gene lost 5 bases and the J gene lost 3 bases, with 6 bases spanning the gap. This CDR3 is 12 amino acids long.